These T cell receptor beta chains were read from a single sample in a study of blood T cell repertoires in COVID-19. Produced via immunoSEQ multiplex PCR; TCRdb's table is partial and in-frame only. The sample lists around 84,000 clones; around 83% were seen once. The sequenced sample consisted of peripheral blood. These receptors all stem from a man of 80 years or more with active or convalescent COVID-19. Both conserved end residues are part of each CDR3. The order of the fields is CDR3 DNA, CDR3 protein, J gene, D gene, CDR3 length, V gene, clone size. The D gene is left open where the match is weak. A clone size is listed for some rows: how often the clone was seen (once, few, many), or a class if it is expanded.

DNA: TGTGCCAGCAGTGTTTATATGCGCGGGGCCGAGCAGTACTTC
CDR3: CASSVYMRGAEQYF
J: TRBJ2-7
D: NA
length: 14
V: TRBV2
size: NA

DNA: TGTGCCAGCAGTAGTACAGGGGATCAGCCCCAGCATTTT
CDR3: CASSSTGDQPQHF
J: TRBJ1-5
D: TRBD1
length: 13
V: TRBV12-3/TRBV12-4
size: NA

DNA: TGCAGCGTTGATTCAGGGGATAATGAAAAACTGTTTTTT
CDR3: CSVDSGDNEKLFF
J: TRBJ1-4
D: NA
length: 13
V: TRBV29-1
size: NA

DNA: TGTGCCAGCAGCTATGACCCGGGACTAGCCAAAAACATTCAGTACTTC
CDR3: CASSYDPGLAKNIQYF
J: TRBJ2-4
D: NA
length: 16
V: TRBV7-9
size: NA

DNA: TGTGCCAGCAGCTTAAACACCTACAATGAGCAGTTCTTC
CDR3: CASSLNTYNEQFF
J: TRBJ2-1
D: NA
length: 13
V: TRBV11-3
size: NA

DNA: TGTGCCAGCTCACCGTCAACAGGGGGCCACTATGGCTACACCTTC
CDR3: CASSPSTGGHYGYTF
J: TRBJ1-2
D: TRBD1
length: 15
V: TRBV18
size: NA

DNA: TGTGCCAGCTCACCCGGGGACAGGGTGTCTCCAATCTATGGCTACACCTTC
CDR3: CASSPGDRVSPIYGYTF
J: TRBJ1-2
D: TRBD1
length: 17
V: TRBV18
size: many

DNA: TGTGCCAGTACACGCGAGAGCTCTGGAAACACCATATATTTT
CDR3: CASTRESSGNTIYF
J: TRBJ1-3
D: NA
length: 14
V: TRBV19
size: NA

DNA: TGTGCCAGCAGTGAATTTAACAGGGAGCACTTC
CDR3: CASSEFNREHF
J: TRBJ2-4
D: NA
length: 11
V: TRBV6-1
size: once

DNA: TGTGCCAGCAGTTTCTCCCCGACCAGGCGACTGAACACTGAAGCTTTCTTT
CDR3: CASSFSPTRRLNTEAFF
J: TRBJ1-1
D: NA
length: 17
V: TRBV27
size: NA

DNA: TGCGCCAGCAGCCAAGGGAATAGGGCAGGGCGGAATCAGCCCCAGCATTTT
CDR3: CASSQGNRAGRNQPQHF
J: TRBJ1-5
D: NA
length: 17
V: TRBV4-1
size: NA

DNA: TGTGCCAGCGTCGTGAGAGATGGCTACACCTTC
CDR3: CASVVRDGYTF
J: TRBJ1-2
D: NA
length: 11
V: TRBV2
size: NA

DNA: TGTGCCAGCAGTGAACTAGCGGTGTACAATGAGCAGTTCTTC
CDR3: CASSELAVYNEQFF
J: TRBJ2-1
D: TRBD2
length: 14
V: TRBV6-1
size: NA

DNA: TGCGCCAGCAGTGCGAGACTAGGGAACACCGGGGAGCTGTTTTTT
CDR3: CASSARLGNTGELFF
J: TRBJ2-2
D: NA
length: 15
V: TRBV10-1
size: NA

DNA: TGCGCCAGCATTGCGCTAGCGGGGGGATACAATGAGCAGTTCTTC
CDR3: CASIALAGGYNEQFF
J: TRBJ2-1
D: TRBD2
length: 15
V: TRBV5-1
size: NA

DNA: TGTGCCAGCAGCCTCGCTAGCGGGGCTAACACCGGGGAGCTGTTTTTT
CDR3: CASSLASGANTGELFF
J: TRBJ2-2
D: TRBD2
length: 16
V: TRBV13
size: NA